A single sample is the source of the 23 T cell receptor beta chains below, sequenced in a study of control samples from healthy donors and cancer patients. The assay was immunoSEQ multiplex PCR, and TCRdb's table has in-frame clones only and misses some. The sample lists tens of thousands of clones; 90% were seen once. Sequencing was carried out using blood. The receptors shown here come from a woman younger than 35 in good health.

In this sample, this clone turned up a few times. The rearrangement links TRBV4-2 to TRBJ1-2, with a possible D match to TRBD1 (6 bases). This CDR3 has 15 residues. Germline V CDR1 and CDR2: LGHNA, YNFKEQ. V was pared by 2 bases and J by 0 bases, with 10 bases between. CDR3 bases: TGTGCCAGCAGCCAATTGGACAGCGCTAACTATGGCTACACCTTC. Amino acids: CASSQLDSANYGYTF.

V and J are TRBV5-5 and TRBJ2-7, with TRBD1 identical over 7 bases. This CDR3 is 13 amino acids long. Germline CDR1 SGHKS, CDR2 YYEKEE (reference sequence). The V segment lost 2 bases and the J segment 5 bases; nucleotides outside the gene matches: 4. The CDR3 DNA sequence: TGTGCCAGCAGCTTAATGACAGGGAACGAGCAGTACTTC. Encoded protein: CASSLMTGNEQYF.

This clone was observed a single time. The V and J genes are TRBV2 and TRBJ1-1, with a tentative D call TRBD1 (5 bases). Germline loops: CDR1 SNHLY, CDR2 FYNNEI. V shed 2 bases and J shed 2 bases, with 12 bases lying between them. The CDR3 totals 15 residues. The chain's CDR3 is CASSEQGTANTEAFF. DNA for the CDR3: TGTGCCAGCAGTGAACAGGGCACGGCAAACACTGAAGCTTTCTTT. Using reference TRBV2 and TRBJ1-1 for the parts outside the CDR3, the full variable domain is EPEVTQTPSHQVTQMGQEVILRCVPISNHLYFYWYRQILGQKVEFLVSFYNNEISEKSEIFDDQFSVERPDGSNFTLKIRSTKLEDSAMYFCASSEQGTANTEAFFGQGTRLTVV.

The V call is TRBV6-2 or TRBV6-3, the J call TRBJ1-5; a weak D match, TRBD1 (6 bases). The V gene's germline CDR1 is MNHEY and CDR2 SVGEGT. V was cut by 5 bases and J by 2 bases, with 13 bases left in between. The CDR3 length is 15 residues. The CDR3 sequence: CASSVQGRGNQPQHF. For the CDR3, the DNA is TGTGCCAGCAGTGTACAGGGTAGGGGCAATCAGCCCCAGCATTTT.

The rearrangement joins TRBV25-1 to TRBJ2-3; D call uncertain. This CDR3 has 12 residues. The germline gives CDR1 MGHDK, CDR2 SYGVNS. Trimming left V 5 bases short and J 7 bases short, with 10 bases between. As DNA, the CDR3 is TGTGCCAGCAGTTCCCTCATTCATACGCAGTATTTT. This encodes CASSSLIHTQYF.

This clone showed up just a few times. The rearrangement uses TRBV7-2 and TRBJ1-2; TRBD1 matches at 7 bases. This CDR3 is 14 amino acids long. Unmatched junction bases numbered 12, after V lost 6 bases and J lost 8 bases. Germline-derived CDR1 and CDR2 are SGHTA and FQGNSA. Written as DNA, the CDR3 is TGTGCCAGCAGTACTCCGGGACAGCTTTGGGGCTACACCTTC. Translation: CASSTPGQLWGYTF.

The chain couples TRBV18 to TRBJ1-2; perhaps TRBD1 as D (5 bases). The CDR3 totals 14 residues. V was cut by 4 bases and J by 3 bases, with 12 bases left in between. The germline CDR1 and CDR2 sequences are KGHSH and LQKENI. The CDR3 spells CASSQSRVDYGYTF. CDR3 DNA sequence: TGTGCCAGCTCACAGTCCAGGGTTGACTATGGCTACACCTTC.

The CDR3 spells CASSLEGSSHTQYF. DNA of the CDR3: TGCGCCAGCAGCTTGGAGGGGTCCTCCCATACGCAGTATTTT. This chain joins TRBV5-1 and TRBJ2-3; D is possibly TRBD1 (5 bases). Germline loops: CDR1 SGHRS, CDR2 YFSETQ. The CDR3 is 14 residues long. Trimming took off 0 bases at V and 7 bases at J, with 12 bases between the two ends. Complete variable domain (other parts from reference TRBV5-1 and TRBJ2-3): KAGVTQTPRYLIKTRGQQVTLSCSPISGHRSVSWYQQTPGQGLQFLFEYFSETQRNKGNFPGRFSGRQFSNSRSEMNVSTLELGDSALYLCASSLEGSSHTQYFGPGTRLTVL.

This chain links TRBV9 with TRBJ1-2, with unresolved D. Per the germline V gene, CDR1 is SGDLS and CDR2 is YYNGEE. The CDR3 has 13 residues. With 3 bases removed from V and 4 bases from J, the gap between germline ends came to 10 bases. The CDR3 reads CASSAGGFYGYTF. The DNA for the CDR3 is TGTGCCAGCAGCGCCGGAGGATTCTATGGCTACACCTTC.

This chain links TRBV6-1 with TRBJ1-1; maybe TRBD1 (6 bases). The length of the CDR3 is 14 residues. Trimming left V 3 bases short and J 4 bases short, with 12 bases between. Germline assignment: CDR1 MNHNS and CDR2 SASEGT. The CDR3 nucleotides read TGTGCCAGCAGTGAGTTGGGGGCCCGCACTGAAGCTTTCTTT. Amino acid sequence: CASSELGARTEAFF.

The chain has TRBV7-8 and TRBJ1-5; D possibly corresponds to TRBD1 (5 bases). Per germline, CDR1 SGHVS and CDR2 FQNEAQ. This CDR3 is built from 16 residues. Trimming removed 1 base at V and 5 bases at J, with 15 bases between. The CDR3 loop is CASSLGGGRDHQPQHF. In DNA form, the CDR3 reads TGTGCCAGCAGCTTAGGGGGCGGGCGGGACCATCAGCCCCAGCATTTT.

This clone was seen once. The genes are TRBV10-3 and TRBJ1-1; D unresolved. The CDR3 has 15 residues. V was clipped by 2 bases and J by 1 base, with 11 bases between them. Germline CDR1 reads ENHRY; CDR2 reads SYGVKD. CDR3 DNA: TGTGCCATCAGTGAGGGTGGGTGGGGGAACACTGAAGCTTTCTTT. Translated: CAISEGGWGNTEAFF.

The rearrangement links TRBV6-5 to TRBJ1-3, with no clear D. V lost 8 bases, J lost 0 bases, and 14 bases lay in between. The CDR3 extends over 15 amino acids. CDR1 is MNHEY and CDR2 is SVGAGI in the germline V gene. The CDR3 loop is CASESLRDSGNTIYF. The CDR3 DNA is TGTGCCAGCGAATCTTTAAGGGACTCTGGAAACACCATATATTTT.

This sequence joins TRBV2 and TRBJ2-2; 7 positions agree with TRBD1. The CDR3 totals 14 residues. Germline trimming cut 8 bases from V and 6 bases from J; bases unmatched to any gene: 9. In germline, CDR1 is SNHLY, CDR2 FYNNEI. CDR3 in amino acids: CASRDSGFAGELFF. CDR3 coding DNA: TGTGCCAGCCGGGACAGCGGATTTGCCGGGGAGCTGTTTTTT.

The CDR3 sequence is CASSTKRGGYYGYTF. CDR3 nucleotide sequence: TGTGCCAGCAGCACAAAACGGGGGGGTTACTATGGCTACACCTTC. The V and J genes are TRBV3-1 (or the pseudogene TRBV3-2) and TRBJ1-2, with D possibly TRBD1 on 5 matching bases. The CDR3 covers 15 residues. Germline-derived CDR1 and CDR2 are LGHDT and YNNKEL (reference sequence). Between the trimmed V and J ends, which lost 5 bases and 3 bases, there was a span of 16 bases.

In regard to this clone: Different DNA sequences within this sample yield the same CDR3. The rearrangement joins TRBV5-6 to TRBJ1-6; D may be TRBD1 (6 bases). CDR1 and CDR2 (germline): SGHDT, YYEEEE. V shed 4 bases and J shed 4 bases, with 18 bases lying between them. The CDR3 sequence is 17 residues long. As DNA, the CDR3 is TGTGCCAGCAGCGCCAGGGGCGCTTCTAGTTATAATTCACCCCTCCACTTT. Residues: CASSARGASSYNSPLHF.

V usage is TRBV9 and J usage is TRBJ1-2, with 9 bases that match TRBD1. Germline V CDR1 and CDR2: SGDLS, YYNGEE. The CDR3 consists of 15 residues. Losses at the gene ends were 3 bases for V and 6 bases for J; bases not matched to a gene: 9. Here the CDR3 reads CASSEGQGLEDGYTF. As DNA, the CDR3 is TGTGCCAGCAGCGAAGGACAGGGGCTAGAAGATGGCTACACCTTC.

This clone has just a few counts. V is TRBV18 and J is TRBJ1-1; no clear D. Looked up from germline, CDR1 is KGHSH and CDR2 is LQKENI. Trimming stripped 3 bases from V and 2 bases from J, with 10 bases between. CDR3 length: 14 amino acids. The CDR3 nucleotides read TGTGCCAGCTCACCCCGGGAGCAAAACACTGAAGCTTTCTTT. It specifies CASSPREQNTEAFF.

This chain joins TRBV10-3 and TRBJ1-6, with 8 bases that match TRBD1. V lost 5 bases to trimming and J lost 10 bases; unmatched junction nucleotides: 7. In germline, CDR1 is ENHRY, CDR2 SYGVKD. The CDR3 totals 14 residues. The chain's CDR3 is CAISRTGKESPLHF. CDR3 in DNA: TGTGCCATCAGTCGGACAGGGAAGGAGTCACCCCTCCACTTT.

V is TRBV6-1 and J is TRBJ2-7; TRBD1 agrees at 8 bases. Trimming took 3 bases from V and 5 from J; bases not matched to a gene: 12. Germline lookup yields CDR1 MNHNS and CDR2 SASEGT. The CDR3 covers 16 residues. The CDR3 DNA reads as TGTGCCAGCAGTGATCACTTAGGACAGGGAGGAGACGAGCAGTACTTC. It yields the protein CASSDHLGQGGDEQYF.

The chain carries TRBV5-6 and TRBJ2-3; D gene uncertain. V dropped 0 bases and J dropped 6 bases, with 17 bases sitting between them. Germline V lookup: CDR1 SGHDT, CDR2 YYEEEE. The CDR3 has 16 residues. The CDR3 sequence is CASSLAYFEQSDTQYF. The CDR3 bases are TGTGCCAGCAGCTTGGCGTATTTTGAACAATCGGATACGCAGTATTTT. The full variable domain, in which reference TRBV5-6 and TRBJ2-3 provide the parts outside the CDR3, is DAGVTQSPTHLIKTRGQQVTLRCSPKSGHDTVSWYQQALGQGPQFIFQYYEEEERQRGNFPDRFSGHQFPNYSSELNVNALLLGDSALYLCASSLAYFEQSDTQYFGPGTRLTVL.

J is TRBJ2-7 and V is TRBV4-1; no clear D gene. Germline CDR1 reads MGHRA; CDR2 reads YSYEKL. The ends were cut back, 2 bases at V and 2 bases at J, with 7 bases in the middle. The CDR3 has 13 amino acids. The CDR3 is CASSQPAPYEQYF. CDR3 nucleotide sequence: TGCGCCAGCAGCCAACCCGCCCCCTACGAGCAGTACTTC.

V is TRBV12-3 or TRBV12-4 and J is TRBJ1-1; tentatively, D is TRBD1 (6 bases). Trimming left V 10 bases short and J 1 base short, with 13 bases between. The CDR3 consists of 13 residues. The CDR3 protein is CATIGQKNTEAFF. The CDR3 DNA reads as TGTGCCACTATAGGACAGAAGAACACTGAAGCTTTCTTT.